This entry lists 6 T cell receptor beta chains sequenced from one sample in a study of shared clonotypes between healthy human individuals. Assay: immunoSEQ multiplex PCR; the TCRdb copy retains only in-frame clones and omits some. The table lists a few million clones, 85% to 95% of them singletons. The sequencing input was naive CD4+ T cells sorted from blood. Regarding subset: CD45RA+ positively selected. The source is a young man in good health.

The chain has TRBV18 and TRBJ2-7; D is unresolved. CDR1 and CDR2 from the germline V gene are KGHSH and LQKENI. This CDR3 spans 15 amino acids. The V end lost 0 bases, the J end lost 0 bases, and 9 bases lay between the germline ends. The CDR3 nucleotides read TGTGCCAGCTCACCACCTGACTGGAGCTCCTACGAGCAGTACTTC. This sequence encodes CASSPPDWSSYEQYF.

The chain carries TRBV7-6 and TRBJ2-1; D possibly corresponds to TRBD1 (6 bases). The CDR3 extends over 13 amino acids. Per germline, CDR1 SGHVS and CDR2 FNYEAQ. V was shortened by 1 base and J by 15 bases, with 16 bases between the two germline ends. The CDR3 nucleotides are TGTGCCAGCAGCTTAGATGGGGGCCGAAGATCGTTCTTC. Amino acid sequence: CASSLDGGRRSFF.

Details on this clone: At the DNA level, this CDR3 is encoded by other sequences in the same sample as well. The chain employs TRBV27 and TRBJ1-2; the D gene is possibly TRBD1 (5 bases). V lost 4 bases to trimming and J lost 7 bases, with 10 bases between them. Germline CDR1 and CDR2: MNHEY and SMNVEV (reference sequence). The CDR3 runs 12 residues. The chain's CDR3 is CASSSQGAGYTF. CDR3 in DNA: TGTGCCAGCAGTTCCCAGGGCGCTGGCTACACCTTC.

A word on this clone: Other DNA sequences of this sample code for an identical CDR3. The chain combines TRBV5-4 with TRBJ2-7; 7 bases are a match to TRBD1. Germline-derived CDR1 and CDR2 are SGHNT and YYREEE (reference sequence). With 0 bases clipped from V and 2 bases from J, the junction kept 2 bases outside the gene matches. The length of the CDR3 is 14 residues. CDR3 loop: CASSLGGQTYEQYF. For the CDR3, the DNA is TGTGCCAGCAGCTTGGGGGGACAGACCTACGAGCAGTACTTC.

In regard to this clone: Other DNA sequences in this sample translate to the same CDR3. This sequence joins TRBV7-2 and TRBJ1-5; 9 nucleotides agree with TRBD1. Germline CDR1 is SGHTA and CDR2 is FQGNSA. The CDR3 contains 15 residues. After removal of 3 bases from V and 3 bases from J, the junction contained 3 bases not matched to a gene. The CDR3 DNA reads TGTGCCAGCAGCTTGGGACAGGGCAACAATCAGCCCCAGCATTTT. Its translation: CASSLGQGNNQPQHF.

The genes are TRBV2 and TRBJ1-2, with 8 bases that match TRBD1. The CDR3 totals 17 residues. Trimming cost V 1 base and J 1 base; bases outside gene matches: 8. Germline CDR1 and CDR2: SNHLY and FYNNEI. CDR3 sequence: CASSEGLDRAYNYGYTF. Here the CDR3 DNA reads TGTGCCAGCAGTGAAGGGTTGGACAGGGCTTATAACTATGGCTACACCTTC. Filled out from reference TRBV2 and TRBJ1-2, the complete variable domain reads EPEVTQTPSHQVTQMGQEVILRCVPISNHLYFYWYRQILGQKVEFLVSFYNNEISEKSEIFDDQFSVERPDGSNFTLKIRSTKLEDSAMYFCASSEGLDRAYNYGYTFGSGTRLTVV.